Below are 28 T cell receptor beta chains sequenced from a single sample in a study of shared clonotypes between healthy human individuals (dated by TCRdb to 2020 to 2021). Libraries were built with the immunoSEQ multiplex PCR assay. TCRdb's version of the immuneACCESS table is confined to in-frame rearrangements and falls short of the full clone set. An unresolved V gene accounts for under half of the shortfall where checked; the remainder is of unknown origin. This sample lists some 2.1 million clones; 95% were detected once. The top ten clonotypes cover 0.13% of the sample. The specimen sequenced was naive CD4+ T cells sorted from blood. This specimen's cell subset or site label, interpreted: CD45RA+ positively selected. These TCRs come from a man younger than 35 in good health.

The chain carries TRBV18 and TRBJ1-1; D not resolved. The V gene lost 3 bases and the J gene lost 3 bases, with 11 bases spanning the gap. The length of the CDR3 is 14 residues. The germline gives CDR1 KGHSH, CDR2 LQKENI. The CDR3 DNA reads TGTGCCAGCTCACCCGACGGAGGGTACACTGAAGCTTTCTTT. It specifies CASSPDGGYTEAFF.

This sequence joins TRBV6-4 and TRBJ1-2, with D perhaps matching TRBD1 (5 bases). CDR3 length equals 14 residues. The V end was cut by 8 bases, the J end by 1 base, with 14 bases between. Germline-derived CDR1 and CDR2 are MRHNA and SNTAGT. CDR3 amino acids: CASAPGPFNYGYTF. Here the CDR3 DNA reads TGTGCCAGCGCACCGGGACCTTTTAACTATGGCTACACCTTC.

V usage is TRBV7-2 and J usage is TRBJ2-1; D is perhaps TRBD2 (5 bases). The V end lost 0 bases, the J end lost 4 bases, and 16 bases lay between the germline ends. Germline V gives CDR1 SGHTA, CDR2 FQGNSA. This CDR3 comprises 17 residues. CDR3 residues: CASSLASRLAAYNEQFF. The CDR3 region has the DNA TGTGCCAGCAGCTTAGCGAGCCGGCTAGCCGCTTACAATGAGCAGTTCTTC.

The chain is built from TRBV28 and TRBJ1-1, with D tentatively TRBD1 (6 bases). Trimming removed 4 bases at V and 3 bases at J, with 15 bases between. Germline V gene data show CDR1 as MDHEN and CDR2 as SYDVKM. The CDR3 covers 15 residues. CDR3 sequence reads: CASSSGALGDTEAFF. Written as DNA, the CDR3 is TGTGCCAGCAGTTCAGGGGCCCTCGGGGACACTGAAGCTTTCTTT.

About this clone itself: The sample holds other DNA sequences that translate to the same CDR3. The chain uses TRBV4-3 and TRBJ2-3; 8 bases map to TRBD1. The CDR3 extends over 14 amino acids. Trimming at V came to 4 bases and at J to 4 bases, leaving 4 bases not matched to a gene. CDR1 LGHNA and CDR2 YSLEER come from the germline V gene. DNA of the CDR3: TGCGCCAGCAGCCTCGGGACAGGCTCAGATACGCAGTATTTT. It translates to CASSLGTGSDTQYF.

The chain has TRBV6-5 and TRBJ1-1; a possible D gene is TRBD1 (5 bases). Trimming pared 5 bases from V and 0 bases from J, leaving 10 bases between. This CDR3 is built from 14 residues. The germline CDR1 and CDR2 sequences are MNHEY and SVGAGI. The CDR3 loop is CASSTRGVNTEAFF. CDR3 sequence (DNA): TGTGCCAGCAGTACGAGGGGAGTGAACACTGAAGCTTTCTTT.

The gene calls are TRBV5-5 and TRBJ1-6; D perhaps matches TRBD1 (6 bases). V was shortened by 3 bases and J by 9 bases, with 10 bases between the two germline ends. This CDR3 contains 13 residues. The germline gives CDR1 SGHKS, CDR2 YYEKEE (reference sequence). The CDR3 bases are TGTGCCAGCAGCTCGGACAGTCTTTCACCCCTCCACTTT. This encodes CASSSDSLSPLHF.

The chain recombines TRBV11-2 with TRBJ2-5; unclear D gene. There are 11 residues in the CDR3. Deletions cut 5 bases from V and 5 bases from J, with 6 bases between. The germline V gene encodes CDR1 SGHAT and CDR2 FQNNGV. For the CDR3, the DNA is TGTGCCAGCAGCGAAACGGAGACCCAGTACTTC. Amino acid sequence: CASSETETQYF.

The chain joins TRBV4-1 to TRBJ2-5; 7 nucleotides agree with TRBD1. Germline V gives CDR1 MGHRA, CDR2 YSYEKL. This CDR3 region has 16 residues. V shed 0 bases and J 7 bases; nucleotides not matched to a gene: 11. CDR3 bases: TGCGCCAGCAGCCAAGATGGGGACAGCAGTTCGAGGACCCAGTACTTC. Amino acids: CASSQDGDSSSRTQYF.

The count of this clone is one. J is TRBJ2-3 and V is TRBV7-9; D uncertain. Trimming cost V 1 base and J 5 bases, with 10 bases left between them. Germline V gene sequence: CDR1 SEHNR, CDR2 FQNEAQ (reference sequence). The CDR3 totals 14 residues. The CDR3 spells CASSLGSLLDTQYF. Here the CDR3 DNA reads TGTGCCAGCAGCTTAGGGAGCTTACTAGATACGCAGTATTTT.

The CDR3 reads CASRQVEAFF. The CDR3 DNA reads TGTGCCTCCCGACAGGTTGAAGCTTTCTTT. The rearrangement joins TRBV28 to TRBJ1-1, with D possibly matching TRBD1 (6 bases). Germline-derived CDR1 and CDR2 are MDHEN and SYDVKM. Trimming pared 11 bases from V and 7 bases from J, leaving 11 bases between. The CDR3 has 10 amino acids.

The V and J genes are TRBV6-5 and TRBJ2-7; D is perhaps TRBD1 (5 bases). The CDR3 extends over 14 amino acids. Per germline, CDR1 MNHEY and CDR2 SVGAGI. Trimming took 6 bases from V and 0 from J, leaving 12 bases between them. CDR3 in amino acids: CASSLQESSYEQYF. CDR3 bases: TGTGCCAGCAGCTTACAGGAAAGCTCCTACGAGCAGTACTTC.

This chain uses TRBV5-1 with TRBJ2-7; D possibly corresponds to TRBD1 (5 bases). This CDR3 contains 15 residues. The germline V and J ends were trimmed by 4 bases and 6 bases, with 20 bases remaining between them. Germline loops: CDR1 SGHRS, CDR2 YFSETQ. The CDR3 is CASSNQGAGKGEQYF. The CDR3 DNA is TGCGCCAGCAGCAACCAAGGGGCAGGGAAGGGCGAGCAGTACTTC.

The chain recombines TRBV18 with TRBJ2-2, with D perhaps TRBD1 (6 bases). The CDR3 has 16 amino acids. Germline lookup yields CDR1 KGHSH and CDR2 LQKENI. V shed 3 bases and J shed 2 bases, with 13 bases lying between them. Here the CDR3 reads CASSPIGQTNTGELFF. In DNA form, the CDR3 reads TGTGCCAGCTCACCCATCGGACAGACTAACACCGGGGAGCTGTTTTTT.

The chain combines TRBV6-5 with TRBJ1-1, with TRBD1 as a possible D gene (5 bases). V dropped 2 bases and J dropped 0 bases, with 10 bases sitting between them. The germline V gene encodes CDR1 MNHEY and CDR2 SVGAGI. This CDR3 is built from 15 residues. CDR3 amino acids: CASSYGTRMNTEAFF. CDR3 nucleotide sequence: TGTGCCAGCAGTTACGGGACTAGAATGAACACTGAAGCTTTCTTT.

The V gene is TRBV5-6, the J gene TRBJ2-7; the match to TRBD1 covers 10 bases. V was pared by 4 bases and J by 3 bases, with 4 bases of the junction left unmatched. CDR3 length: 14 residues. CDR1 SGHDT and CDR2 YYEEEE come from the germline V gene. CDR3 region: CASSPDRGNYEQYF. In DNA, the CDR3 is TGTGCCAGCAGCCCGGACAGGGGGAACTACGAGCAGTACTTC. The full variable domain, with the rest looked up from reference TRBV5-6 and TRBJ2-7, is DAGVTQSPTHLIKTRGQQVTLRCSPKSGHDTVSWYQQALGQGPQFIFQYYEEEERQRGNFPDRFSGHQFPNYSSELNVNALLLGDSALYLCASSPDRGNYEQYFGPGTRLTVT.

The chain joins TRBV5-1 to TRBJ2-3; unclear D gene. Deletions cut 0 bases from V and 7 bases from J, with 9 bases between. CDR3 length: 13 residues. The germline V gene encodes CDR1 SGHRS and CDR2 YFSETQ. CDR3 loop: CASSLAGRNTQYF. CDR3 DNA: TGCGCCAGCAGCTTGGCCGGACGCAATACGCAGTATTTT.

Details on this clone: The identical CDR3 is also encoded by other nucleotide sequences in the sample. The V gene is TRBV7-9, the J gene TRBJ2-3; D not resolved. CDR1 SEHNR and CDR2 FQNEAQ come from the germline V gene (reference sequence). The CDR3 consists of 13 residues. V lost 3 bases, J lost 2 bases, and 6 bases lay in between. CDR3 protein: CASSFGHTDTQYF. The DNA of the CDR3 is TGTGCCAGCAGCTTTGGCCACACAGATACGCAGTATTTT.

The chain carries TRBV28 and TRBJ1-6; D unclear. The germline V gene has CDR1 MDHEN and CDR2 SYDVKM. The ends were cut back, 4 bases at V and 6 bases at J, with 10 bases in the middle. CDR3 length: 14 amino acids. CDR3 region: CASSSPAANSPLHF. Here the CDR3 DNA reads TGTGCCAGCAGTTCCCCCGCCGCTAATTCACCCCTCCACTTT.

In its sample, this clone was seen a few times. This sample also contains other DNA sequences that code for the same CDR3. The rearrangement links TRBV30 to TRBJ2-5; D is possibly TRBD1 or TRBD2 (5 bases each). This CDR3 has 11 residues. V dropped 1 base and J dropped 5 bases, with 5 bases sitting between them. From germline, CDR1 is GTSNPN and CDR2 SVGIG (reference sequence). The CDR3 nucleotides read TGTGCCTGGAGTGGGGGGGAGACCCAGTACTTC. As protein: CAWSGGETQYF.

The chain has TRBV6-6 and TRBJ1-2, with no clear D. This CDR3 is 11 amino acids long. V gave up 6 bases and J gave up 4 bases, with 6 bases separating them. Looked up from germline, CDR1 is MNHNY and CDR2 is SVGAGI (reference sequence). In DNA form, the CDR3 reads TGTGCCAGCAGCCGGGCCTATGGCTACACCTTC. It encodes CASSRAYGYTF.

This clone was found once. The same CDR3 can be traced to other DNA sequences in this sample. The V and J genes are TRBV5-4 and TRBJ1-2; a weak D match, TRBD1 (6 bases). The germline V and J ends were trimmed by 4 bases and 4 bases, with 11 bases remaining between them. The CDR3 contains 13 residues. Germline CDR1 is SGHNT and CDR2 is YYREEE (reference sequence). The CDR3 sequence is CASSLQGPYGYTF. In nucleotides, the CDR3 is TGTGCCAGCAGCCTACAGGGACCCTATGGCTACACCTTC. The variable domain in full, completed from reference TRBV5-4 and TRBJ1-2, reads ETGVTQSPTHLIKTRGQQVTLRCSSQSGHNTVSWYQQALGQGPQFIFQYYREEENGRGNFPPRFSGLQFPNYSSELNVNALELDDSALYLCASSLQGPYGYTFGSGTRLTVV.

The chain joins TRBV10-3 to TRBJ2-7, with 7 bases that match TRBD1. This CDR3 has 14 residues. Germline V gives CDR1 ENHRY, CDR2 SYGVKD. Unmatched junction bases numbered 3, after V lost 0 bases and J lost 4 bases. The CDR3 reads CAISESPGQYEQYF. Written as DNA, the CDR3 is TGTGCCATCAGTGAGTCTCCGGGACAGTACGAGCAGTACTTC.

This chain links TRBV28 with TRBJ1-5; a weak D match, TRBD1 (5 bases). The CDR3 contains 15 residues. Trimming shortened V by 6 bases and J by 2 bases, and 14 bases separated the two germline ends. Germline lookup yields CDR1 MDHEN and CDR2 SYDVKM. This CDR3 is CASRYTGGGNQPQHF. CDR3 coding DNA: TGTGCCAGCAGATATACAGGTGGGGGCAATCAGCCCCAGCATTTT.

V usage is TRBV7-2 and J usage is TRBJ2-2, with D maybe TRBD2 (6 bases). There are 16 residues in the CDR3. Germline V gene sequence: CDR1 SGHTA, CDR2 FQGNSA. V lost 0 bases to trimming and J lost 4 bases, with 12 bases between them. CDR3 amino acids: CASSLAWRGGTGELFF. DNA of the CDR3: TGTGCCAGCAGCTTAGCGTGGCGGGGCGGCACCGGGGAGCTGTTTTTT.

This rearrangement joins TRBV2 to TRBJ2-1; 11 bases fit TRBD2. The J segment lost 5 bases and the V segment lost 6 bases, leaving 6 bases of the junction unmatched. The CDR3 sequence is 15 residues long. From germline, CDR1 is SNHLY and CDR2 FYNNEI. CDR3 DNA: TGTGCCAGCAGGGGTAGCGGGAGGGTCCACAATGAGCAGTTCTTC. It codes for CASRGSGRVHNEQFF. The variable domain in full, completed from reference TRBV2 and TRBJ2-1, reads EPEVTQTPSHQVTQMGQEVILRCVPISNHLYFYWYRQILGQKVEFLVSFYNNEISEKSEIFDDQFSVERPDGSNFTLKIRSTKLEDSAMYFCASRGSGRVHNEQFFGPGTRLTVL.

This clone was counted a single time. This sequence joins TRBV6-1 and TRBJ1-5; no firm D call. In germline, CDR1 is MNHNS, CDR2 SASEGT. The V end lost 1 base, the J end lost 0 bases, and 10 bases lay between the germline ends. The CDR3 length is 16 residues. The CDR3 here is CASSEENWYSNQPQHF. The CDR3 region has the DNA TGTGCCAGCAGTGAAGAAAACTGGTATAGCAATCAGCCCCAGCATTTT.

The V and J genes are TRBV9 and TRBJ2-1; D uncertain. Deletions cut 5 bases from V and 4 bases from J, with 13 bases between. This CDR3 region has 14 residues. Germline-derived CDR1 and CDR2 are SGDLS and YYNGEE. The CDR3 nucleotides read TGTGCCAGCAGTCCGGTAACAGCATACAATGAGCAGTTCTTC. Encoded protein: CASSPVTAYNEQFF.